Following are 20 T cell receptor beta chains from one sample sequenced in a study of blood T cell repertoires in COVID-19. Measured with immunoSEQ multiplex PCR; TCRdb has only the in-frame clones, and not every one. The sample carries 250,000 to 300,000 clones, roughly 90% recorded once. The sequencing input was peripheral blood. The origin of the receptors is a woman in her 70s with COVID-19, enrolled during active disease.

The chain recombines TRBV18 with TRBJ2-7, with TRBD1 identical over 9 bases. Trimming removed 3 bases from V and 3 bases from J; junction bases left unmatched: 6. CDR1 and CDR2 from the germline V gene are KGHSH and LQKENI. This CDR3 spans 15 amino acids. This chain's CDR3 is CASSPRPDRGYEQYF. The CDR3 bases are TGTGCCAGCTCACCGCGACCGGACAGGGGCTACGAGCAGTACTTC.

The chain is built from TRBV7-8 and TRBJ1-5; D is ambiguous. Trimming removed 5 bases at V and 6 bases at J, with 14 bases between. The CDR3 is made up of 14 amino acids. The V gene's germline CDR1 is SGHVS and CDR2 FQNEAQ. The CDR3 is CASSRWEGGQPQHF. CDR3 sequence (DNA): TGTGCCAGCAGCCGCTGGGAGGGAGGTCAGCCCCAGCATTTT.

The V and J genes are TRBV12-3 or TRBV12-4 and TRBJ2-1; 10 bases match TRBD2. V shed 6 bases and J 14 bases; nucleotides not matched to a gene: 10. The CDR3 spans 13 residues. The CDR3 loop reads CASSREELAGEFF. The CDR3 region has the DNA TGTGCCAGCAGCCGCGAAGAGCTAGCGGGGGAGTTCTTC.

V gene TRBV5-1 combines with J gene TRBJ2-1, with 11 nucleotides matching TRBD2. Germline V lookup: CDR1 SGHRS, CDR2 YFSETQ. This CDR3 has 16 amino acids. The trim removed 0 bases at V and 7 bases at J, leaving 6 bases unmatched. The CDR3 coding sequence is TGCGCCAGCAGCTTGGCAGTGGCTAGCGGGGGGAATGAGCAGTTCTTC. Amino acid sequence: CASSLAVASGGNEQFF.

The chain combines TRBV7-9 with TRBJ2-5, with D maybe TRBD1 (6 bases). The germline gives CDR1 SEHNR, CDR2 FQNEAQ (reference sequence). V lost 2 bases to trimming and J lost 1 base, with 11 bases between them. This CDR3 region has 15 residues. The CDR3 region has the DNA TGTGCCAGCAGCTTACGGTCAGGGGTCCAAGAGACCCAGTACTTC. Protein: CASSLRSGVQETQYF.

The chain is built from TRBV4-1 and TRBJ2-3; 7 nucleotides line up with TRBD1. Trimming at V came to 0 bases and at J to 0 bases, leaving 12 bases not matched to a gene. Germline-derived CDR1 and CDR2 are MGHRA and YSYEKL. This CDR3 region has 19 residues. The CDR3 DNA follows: TGCGCCAGCAGCCAAGACCTACTCCAGGGGGACACTAGCACAGATACGCAGTATTTT. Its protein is CASSQDLLQGDTSTDTQYF.

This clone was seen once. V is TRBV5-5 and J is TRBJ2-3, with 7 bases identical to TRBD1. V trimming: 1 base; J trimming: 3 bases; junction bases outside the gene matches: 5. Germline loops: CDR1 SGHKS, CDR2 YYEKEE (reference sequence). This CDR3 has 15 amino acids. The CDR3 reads CASSLNRGQTDTQYF. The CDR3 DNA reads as TGTGCCAGCAGCTTGAACAGGGGTCAAACAGATACGCAGTATTTT.

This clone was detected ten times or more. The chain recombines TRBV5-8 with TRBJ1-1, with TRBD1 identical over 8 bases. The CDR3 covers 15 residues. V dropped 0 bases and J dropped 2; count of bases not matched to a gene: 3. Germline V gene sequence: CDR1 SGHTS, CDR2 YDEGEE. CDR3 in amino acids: CASSLGRGRNTEAFF. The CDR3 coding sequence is TGTGCCAGCAGCTTGGGCAGGGGGCGAAACACTGAAGCTTTCTTT.

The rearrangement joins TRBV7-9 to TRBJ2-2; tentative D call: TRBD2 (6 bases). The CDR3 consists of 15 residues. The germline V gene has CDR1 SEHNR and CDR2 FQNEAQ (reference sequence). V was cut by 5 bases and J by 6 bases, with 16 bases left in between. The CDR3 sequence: CASSPLVGGAGELFF. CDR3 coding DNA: TGTGCCAGCAGCCCTCTCGTGGGCGGGGCCGGGGAGCTGTTTTTT.

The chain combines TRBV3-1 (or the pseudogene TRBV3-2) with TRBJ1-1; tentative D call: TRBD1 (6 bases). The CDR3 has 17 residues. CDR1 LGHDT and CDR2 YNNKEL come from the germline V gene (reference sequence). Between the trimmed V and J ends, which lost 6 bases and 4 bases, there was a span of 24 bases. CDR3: CASRPQKGRGEGTEAFF. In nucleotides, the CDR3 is TGTGCCAGCAGGCCTCAAAAGGGCAGGGGTGAGGGCACTGAAGCTTTCTTT.

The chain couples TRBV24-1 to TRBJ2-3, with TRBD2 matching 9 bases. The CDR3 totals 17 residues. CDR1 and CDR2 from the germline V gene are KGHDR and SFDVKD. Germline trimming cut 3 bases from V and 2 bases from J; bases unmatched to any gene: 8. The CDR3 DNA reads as TGTGCCACCAGTGATATCGGAAGCGGGGGGCCCACAGATACGCAGTATTTT. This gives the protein CATSDIGSGGPTDTQYF.

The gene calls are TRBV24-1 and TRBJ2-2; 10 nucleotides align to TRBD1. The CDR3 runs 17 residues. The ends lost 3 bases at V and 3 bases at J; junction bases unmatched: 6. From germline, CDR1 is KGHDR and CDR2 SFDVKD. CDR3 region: CATSDTYGTGDTGELFF. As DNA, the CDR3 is TGTGCCACCAGTGATACTTACGGGACAGGGGACACCGGGGAGCTGTTTTTT.

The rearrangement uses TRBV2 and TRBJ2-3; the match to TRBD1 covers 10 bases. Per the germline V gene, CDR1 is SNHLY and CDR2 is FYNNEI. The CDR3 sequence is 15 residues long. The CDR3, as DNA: TGTGGCAACACACGACAGGGGGCGATGAGAGATACGCAGTATTTT. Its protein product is CGNTRQGAMRDTQYF.

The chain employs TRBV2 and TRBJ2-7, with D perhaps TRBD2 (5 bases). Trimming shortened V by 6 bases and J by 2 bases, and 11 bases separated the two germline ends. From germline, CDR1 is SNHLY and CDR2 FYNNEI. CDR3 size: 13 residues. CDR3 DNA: TGTGCCAGCAGGGAGGAGGTTCCCTACGAGCAGTACTTC. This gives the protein CASREEVPYEQYF. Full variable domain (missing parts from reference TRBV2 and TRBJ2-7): EPEVTQTPSHQVTQMGQEVILRCVPISNHLYFYWYRQILGQKVEFLVSFYNNEISEKSEIFDDQFSVERPDGSNFTLKIRSTKLEDSAMYFCASREEVPYEQYFGPGTRLTVT.

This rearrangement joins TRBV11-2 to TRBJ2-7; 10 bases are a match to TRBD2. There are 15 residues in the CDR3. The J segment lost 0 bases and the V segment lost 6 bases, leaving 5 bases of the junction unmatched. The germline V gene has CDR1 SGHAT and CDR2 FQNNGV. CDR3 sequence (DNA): TGTGCCAGCAGGGTAGCGGGGGGCCCCTCCTACGAGCAGTACTTC. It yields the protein CASRVAGGPSYEQYF.

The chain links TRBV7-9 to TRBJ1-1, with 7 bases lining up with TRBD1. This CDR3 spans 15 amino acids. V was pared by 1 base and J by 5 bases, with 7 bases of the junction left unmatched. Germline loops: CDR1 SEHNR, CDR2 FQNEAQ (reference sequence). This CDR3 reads CASSLDQFRGTEAFF. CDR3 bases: TGTGCCAGCAGCTTAGATCAGTTCAGGGGGACTGAAGCTTTCTTT.

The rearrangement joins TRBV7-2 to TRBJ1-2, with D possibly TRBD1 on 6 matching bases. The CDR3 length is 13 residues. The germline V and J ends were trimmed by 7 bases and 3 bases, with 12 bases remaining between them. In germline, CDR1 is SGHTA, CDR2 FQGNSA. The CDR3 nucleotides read TGTGCCAGCATCATACCAGGGGACTATGGCTACACCTTC. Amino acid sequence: CASIIPGDYGYTF.

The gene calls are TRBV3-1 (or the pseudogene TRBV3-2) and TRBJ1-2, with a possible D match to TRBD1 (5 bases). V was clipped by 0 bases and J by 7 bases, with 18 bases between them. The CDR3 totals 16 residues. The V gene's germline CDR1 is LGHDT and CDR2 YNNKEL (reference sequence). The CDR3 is CASSQDRSGVGRGYTF. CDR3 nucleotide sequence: TGTGCCAGCAGCCAAGATCGGTCGGGGGTGGGACGTGGCTACACCTTC.

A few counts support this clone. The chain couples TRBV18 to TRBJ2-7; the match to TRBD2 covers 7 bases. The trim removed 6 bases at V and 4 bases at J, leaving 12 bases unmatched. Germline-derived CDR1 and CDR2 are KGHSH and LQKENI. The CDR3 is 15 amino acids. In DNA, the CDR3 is TGTGCCAGCTCGGCGTCCGCCGGGAGGCTTTACGAGCAGTACTTC. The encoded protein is CASSASAGRLYEQYF.

CDR3 bases: TGTGCCAGCAGTCTTCAGGGTTTCTCCTACAATGAGCAGTTCTTC. It translates to CASSLQGFSYNEQFF. The V and J genes are TRBV2 and TRBJ2-1; possibly TRBD1 for D (5 bases). CDR1 SNHLY and CDR2 FYNNEI come from the germline V gene. The CDR3 extends over 15 amino acids. V lost 5 bases to trimming and J lost 0 bases, with 11 bases between them.